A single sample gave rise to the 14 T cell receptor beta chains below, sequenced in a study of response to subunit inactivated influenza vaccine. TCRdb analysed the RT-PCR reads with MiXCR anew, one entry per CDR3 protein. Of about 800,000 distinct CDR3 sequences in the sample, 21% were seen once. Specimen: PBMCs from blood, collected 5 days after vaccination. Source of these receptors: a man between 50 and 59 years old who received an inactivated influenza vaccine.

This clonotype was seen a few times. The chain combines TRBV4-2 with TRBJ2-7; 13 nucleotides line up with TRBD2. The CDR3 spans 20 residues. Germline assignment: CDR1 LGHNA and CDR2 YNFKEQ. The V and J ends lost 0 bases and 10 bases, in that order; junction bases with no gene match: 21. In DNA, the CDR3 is TGTGCCAGCAGCCAAGATCTAGGGACTAGCGGGGCCCCTACGAGGATTTCTCAGTACTTC. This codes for CASSQDLGTSGAPTRISQYF.

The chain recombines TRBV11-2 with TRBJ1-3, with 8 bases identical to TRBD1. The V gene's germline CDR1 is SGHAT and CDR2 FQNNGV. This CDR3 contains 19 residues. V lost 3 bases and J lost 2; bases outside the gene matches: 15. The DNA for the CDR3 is TGTGCCAGCAGCTTCGATCTTCTTGGACAGGGAGGGCCTGGAAACACCATATATTTT. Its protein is CASSFDLLGQGGPGNTIYF.

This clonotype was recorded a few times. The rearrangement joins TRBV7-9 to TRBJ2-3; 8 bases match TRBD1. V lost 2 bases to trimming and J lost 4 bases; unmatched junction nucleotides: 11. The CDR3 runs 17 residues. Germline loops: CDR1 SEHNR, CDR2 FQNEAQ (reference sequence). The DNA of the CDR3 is TGTGCCAGCAGCTTATTGGACAGGGTGAGCGCCGCAGATACGCAGTATTTT. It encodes CASSLLDRVSAADTQYF.

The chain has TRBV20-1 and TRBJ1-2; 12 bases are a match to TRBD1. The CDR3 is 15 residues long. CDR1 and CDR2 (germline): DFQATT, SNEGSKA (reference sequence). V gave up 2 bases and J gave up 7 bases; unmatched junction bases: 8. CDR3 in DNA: TGCAGTGCTAGAAAGACCGGGACAGGGGGCCTTGGCTACACCTTC. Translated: CSARKTGTGGLGYTF.

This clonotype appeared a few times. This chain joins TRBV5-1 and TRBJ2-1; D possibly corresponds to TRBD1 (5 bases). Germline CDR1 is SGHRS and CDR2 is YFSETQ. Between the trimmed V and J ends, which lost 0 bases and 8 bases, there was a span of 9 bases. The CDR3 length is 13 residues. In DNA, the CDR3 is TGCGCCAGCAGCTTGGGACAGTTCGATGAGCAGTTCTTC. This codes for CASSLGQFDEQFF.

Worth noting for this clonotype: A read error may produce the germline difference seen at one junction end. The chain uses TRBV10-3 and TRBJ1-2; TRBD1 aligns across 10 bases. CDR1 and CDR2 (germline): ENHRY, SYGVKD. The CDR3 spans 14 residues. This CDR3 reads CDITRDRGSYGYTF. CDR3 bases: TGTGACATCACTCGGGACAGGGGAAGCTATGGCTACACCTTC.

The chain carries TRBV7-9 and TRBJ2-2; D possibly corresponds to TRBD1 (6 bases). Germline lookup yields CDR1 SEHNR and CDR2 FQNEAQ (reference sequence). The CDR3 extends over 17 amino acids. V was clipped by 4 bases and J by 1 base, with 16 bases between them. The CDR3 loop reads CASSSLRGRGNTGELFF. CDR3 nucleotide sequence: TGTGCCAGCAGCTCCCTTCGTGGCAGGGGGAACACCGGGGAGCTGTTTTTT.

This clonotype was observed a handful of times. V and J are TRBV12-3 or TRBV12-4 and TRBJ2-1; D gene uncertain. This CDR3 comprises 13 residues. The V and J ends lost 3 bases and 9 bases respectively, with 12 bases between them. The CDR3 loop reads CASSLAETSEQFF. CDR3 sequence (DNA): TGTGCCAGCAGTTTGGCCGAAACATCTGAGCAGTTCTTC.

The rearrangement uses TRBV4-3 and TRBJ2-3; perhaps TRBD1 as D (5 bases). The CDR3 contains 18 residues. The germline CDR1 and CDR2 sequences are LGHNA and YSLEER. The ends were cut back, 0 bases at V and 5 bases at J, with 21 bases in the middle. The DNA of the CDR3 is TGCGCCAGCAGCCAAGAGGCGACGGCAGGGCCGCTCGGAGATACGCAGTATTTT. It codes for CASSQEATAGPLGDTQYF.

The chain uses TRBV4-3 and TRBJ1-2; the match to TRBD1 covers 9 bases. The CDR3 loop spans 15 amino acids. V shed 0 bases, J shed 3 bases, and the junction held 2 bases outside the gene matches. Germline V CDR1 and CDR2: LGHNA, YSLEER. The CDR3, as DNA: TGCGCCAGCAGCCAAGATCGGACAGGGGACTATGGCTACACCTTC. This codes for CASSQDRTGDYGYTF.

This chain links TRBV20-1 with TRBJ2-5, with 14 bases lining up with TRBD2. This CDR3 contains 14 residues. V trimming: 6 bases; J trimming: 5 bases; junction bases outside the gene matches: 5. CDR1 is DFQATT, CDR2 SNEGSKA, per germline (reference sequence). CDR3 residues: CSAATSGRAETQYF. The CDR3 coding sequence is TGCAGTGCCGCGACTAGCGGGAGGGCTGAGACCCAGTACTTC.

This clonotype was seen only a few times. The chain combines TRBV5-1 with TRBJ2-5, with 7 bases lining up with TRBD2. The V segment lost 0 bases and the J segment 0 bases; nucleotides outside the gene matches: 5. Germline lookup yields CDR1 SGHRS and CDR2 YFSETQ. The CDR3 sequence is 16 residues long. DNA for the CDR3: TGCGCCAGCAGCTTGGCCGGGAGCGGGAACCAAGAGACCCAGTACTTC. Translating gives CASSLAGSGNQETQYF.

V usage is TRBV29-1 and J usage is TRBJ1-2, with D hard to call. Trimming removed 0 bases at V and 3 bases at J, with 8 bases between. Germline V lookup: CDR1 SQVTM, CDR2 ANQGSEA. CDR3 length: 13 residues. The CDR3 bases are TGCAGCGTTGAAGACACAGTGTACTATGGCTACACCTTC. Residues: CSVEDTVYYGYTF.

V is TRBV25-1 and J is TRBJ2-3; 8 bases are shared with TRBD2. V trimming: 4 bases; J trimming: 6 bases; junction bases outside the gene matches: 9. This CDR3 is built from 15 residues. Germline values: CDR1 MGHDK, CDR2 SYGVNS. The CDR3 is CASSALASGFDTQYF. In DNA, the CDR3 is TGTGCCAGCAGTGCTTTGGCTAGCGGGTTTGATACGCAGTATTTT.